Given below is one T cell receptor (beta chain) in context. Antigen: not known. Time point defined: baseline pretreatment blood. As for treatment: 15 Gy SBRT to primary tumor, nephrectomy 4 weeks later. This table comes from immunoSEQ multiplex PCR, and its TCRdb copy is limited to in-frame clones, with some not included. The sample shows approximately 110,000 clones, roughly 80% of them seen only once. The sample comes from a study of radiation and T cells in renal cell carcinoma. Broader study findings: Baseline intratumoral clonotype presence is unknown without pretreatment biopsies.

Material: blood, obtained from a patient whose treatment included radiotherapy and nephrectomy. The TCR originated in an older woman with renal cell carcinoma.

CDR3 protein: CASTYRGQGDTGELFF. CDR3 nucleotides: TGTGCCAGTACTTACCGGGGACAGGGGGACACCGGGGAGCTGTTTTTT. The chain couples TRBV19 to TRBJ2-2, with 11 nucleotides matching TRBD1. V trimming: 7 bases; J trimming: 3 bases; junction bases outside the gene matches: 7. Germline V gene lookup returns CDR1 LNHDA and CDR2 SQIVND (reference sequence). This CDR3 comprises 16 residues.